One TCR beta chain is described in this entry. The CDR3 has 16 residues. Germline lookup yields CDR1 SGHAT and CDR2 FQNNGV. V shed 5 bases, J shed 1 base, and the junction held 6 bases outside the gene matches. These data belong to a study of T cell changes during pregnancy in multiple sclerosis. The protocol was immunoSEQ multiplex PCR, while the TCRdb copy is restricted to in-frame clones and leaves out a portion. The sample lists about 59,000 clones; over 90% were seen once. This chain uses TRBV11-2 with TRBJ2-2, with TRBD1 identical over 8 bases. The sequencing here drew on CD8+ T cells from peripheral blood mononuclear cells, taken in the third trimester of pregnancy. The clonotype comes from a female donor with multiple sclerosis, enrolled in a pregnancy study. The CDR3 reads CASSPRQGQNTGELFF. As DNA, the CDR3 is TGTGCCAGCAGCCCCAGACAGGGGCAGAACACCGGGGAGCTGTTTTTT.